This passage covers 26 T cell receptor beta chains from one sample sequenced in a study of blood T cells in healthy people across ages. Primed by a sample-barcoded 5' primer and a J-beta primer mix, a second PCR proceeded for about 7 to 12 cycles. TCRdb reanalysed the 5' RACE reads using MiXCR and keeps one entry per CDR3 protein. The sample lists around 1.5 million distinct CDR3 sequences, around 59% occurring once. The sample comprised blood. Receptor source: a man in his late teens or twenties in good health.

The genes are TRBV28 and TRBJ1-6, with a possible D match to TRBD1 (5 bases). The CDR3 consists of 15 residues. V was shortened by 5 bases and J by 7 bases, with 15 bases between the two germline ends. Germline V gene lookup returns CDR1 MDHEN and CDR2 SYDVKM. CDR3 nucleotides: TGTGCCAGCAGTCCACCAGTGGGGGACAATTCACCCCTCCACTTT. It codes for CASSPPVGDNSPLHF.

The CDR3 here is CSVVTFSTDTQYF. CDR3 in DNA: TGCAGCGTTGTTACATTTAGCACAGATACGCAGTATTTT. V and J are TRBV29-1 and TRBJ2-3, with D unresolved. Germline assignment: CDR1 SQVTM and CDR2 ANQGSEA. This CDR3 region has 13 residues. V was shortened by 4 bases and J by 0 bases, with 8 bases between the two germline ends.

This clonotype was seen only a few times. The chain is built from TRBV5-1 and TRBJ2-1; D may correspond to TRBD1 or TRBD2 (6 bases each). CDR3 size: 15 residues. V shed 0 bases and J shed 6 bases, with 13 bases lying between them. Per the germline V gene, CDR1 is SGHRS and CDR2 is YFSETQ. CDR3: CASSLEGGTGNEQFF. For the CDR3, the DNA is TGCGCCAGCAGCTTGGAGGGGGGAACAGGCAATGAGCAGTTCTTC.

This clonotype came up a few times. This chain links TRBV7-9 with TRBJ2-3; TRBD2 matches at 8 bases. Germline trimming cut 5 bases from V and 4 bases from J; bases unmatched to any gene: 11. Germline V gives CDR1 SEHNR, CDR2 FQNEAQ (reference sequence). This CDR3 has 16 residues. The DNA for the CDR3 is TGTGCCAGCAGCGCCACCGGGACTAGTTTCTCAGATACGCAGTATTTT. It specifies CASSATGTSFSDTQYF.

This clonotype came up a few times. V usage is TRBV12-3 or TRBV12-4 and J usage is TRBJ1-1, with 7 bases matching TRBD1. The CDR3 is 15 amino acids. The trim removed 7 bases at V and 4 bases at J, leaving 12 bases unmatched. The CDR3 sequence is CASTIRGGGSTEAFF. Written as DNA, the CDR3 is TGTGCCAGCACTATTCGAGGGGGCGGAAGCACTGAAGCTTTCTTT.

Notes on this clonotype: This sequence may be a read error, since a much larger clone differs from it by one base. V gene TRBV7-9 combines with J gene TRBJ1-6; no definite D call. The CDR3 has 14 residues. Germline lookup yields CDR1 SEHNR and CDR2 FQNEAQ (reference sequence). The CDR3 coding sequence is TGTGCCAGCAGCTTGGGTTTGTCGGGGTCACCCCACCACTTT. Translating it yields CASSLGLSGSPHHF.

The CDR3 reads CASSYTGYAEQYF. For the CDR3, the DNA is TGTGCCAGCAGTTACACGGGCTACGCCGAGCAGTACTTC. V usage is TRBV6-2 or TRBV6-3 and J usage is TRBJ2-5; D remains unclear. The DNA matches TRBJ2-7 better at its end, which makes the J call doubtful. The CDR3 sequence is 13 residues long. Per germline, CDR1 MNHEY and CDR2 SVGEGT.

A few counts support this clonotype. The chain recombines TRBV29-1 with TRBJ2-7; maybe TRBD1 (6 bases). Per the germline V gene, CDR1 is SQVTM and CDR2 is ANQGSEA. The V gene lost 4 bases and the J gene lost 5 bases, with 15 bases spanning the gap. The CDR3 consists of 13 residues. DNA of the CDR3: TGCAGCGTTGTAACAGGGATGATCAACGAGCAGTACTTC. It translates to CSVVTGMINEQYF.

This rearrangement joins TRBV4-3 to TRBJ1-5; D possibly corresponds to TRBD1 (6 bases). This CDR3 comprises 16 residues. Germline CDR1 and CDR2: LGHNA and YSLEER. Trimming left V 1 base short and J 7 bases short, with 17 bases between. CDR3 region: CASSQGYYNRDQPQHF. CDR3 nucleotide sequence: TGCGCCAGCAGCCAAGGTTACTATAACAGGGACCAGCCCCAGCATTTT.

This clonotype was detected a few times. The chain employs TRBV7-2 and TRBJ1-1, with D possibly being TRBD1 (5 bases). The V end was cut by 5 bases, the J end by 0 bases, with 22 bases between. CDR1 is SGHTA, CDR2 FQGNSA, per germline. The CDR3 loop spans 18 amino acids. CDR3 region: CASSPGGLRGTVNTEAFF. The CDR3, as DNA: TGTGCCAGCAGCCCTGGGGGTTTGCGGGGAACGGTGAACACTGAAGCTTTCTTT.

This clonotype has just a few counts. This chain links TRBV2 with TRBJ2-3; D unclear. The CDR3 totals 11 residues. Per the germline V gene, CDR1 is SNHLY and CDR2 is FYNNEI. The ends were cut back, 10 bases at V and 7 bases at J, with 12 bases in the middle. Written as DNA, the CDR3 is TGTGCCACCTTGTTCATGAATACGCAGTATTTT. Residues: CATLFMNTQYF.

The CDR3 coding sequence is TGTGCCAGCAGCCGTAGAGGACTACCCTACGAGCAGTACTTC. This sequence encodes CASSRRGLPYEQYF. V and J are TRBV7-2 and TRBJ2-7; D is perhaps TRBD2 (6 bases). The germline V and J ends were trimmed by 5 bases and 2 bases, with 13 bases remaining between them. The germline V gene encodes CDR1 SGHTA and CDR2 FQGNSA. The CDR3 has 14 amino acids.

The CDR3 loop is CSVRLGTEAFF. The CDR3 DNA follows: TGCAGCGTCAGACTTGGGACTGAAGCTTTCTTT. This chain links TRBV29-1 with TRBJ1-1; D is unresolved. V lost 6 bases to trimming and J lost 5 bases, with 10 bases between them. Germline V gives CDR1 SQVTM, CDR2 ANQGSEA. This CDR3 has 11 amino acids. The full variable domain, in which reference TRBV29-1 and TRBJ1-1 provide the parts outside the CDR3, is SAVISQKPSRDICQRGTSLTIQCQVDSQVTMMFWYRQQPGQSLTLIATANQGSEATYESGFVIDKFPISRPNLTFSTLTVSNMSPEDSSIYLCSVRLGTEAFFGQGTRLTVV.

The J gene is TRBJ2-3, the V gene TRBV3-1; TRBD2 matches 10 bases. Germline loops: CDR1 LGHDT, CDR2 YNNKEL (reference sequence). CDR3 length: 17 residues. V shed 5 bases, J shed 4 bases, and the junction held 12 bases outside the gene matches. The CDR3 spells CASSYQPAGLAPDTQYF. CDR3 DNA sequence: TGTGCCAGCAGCTACCAACCCGCGGGACTAGCGCCAGATACGCAGTATTTT.

This clonotype was counted a single time. The V and J genes are TRBV5-5 and TRBJ1-5; D is perhaps TRBD1 (5 bases). Germline V lookup: CDR1 SGHKS, CDR2 YYEKEE (reference sequence). Trimming removed 4 bases at V and 4 bases at J, with 15 bases between. This CDR3 is built from 15 residues. The CDR3 DNA reads as TGTGCCAGCAGCCAGGGACTGTCCCTTAATCAGCCCCAGCATTTT. Protein: CASSQGLSLNQPQHF.

This clonotype has just a few counts. The chain couples TRBV6-1 to TRBJ1-4; D is unclear. V dropped 2 bases and J dropped 6 bases, with 4 bases sitting between them. Germline CDR1 MNHNS, CDR2 SASEGT. The CDR3 is 12 residues long. CDR3 region: CASSELYEKLFF. In nucleotides, the CDR3 is TGTGCCAGCAGTGAATTGTATGAAAAACTGTTTTTT.

This clonotype was found a few times. The chain uses TRBV6-6 and TRBJ1-2; D ambiguous. This CDR3 comprises 12 residues. V dropped 2 bases and J dropped 8 bases, with 9 bases sitting between them. CDR1 is MNHNY, CDR2 SVGAGI, per germline (reference sequence). The CDR3 region is CASSYLKAGYTF. The CDR3 bases are TGTGCCAGCAGTTACCTCAAGGCGGGCTACACCTTC.

The genes are TRBV4-1 and TRBJ1-1, with no clear D. Per germline, CDR1 MGHRA and CDR2 YSYEKL. Deletions cut 1 base from V and 0 bases from J, with 6 bases between. This CDR3 has 14 amino acids. DNA for the CDR3: TGCGCCAGCAGCCAAGTTCATATGAACACTGAAGCTTTCTTT. It encodes CASSQVHMNTEAFF.

This clonotype was counted between two and nine times. The J gene is TRBJ2-5, the V gene TRBV12-3 or TRBV12-4; D may be TRBD1 (5 bases). The CDR3 loop spans 13 amino acids. V lost 5 bases to trimming and J lost 4 bases, with 11 bases between them. The CDR3, as DNA: TGTGCCAGCAGTATCTTCCAGGGAGAGACCCAGTACTTC. This codes for CASSIFQGETQYF.

V gene TRBV21-1 combines with J gene TRBJ1-6. TRBV21-1 is given as a pseudogene. The CDR3 runs 16 residues. The CDR3 sequence: CASSKRGLAYNSPLHF. The DNA for the CDR3 is TGTGCCAGCAGCAAACGTGGCCTAGCCTATAATTCACCCCTCCACTTT.

This chain connects TRBV7-6 to TRBJ2-6; no reliable D call. V was clipped by 6 bases and J by 4 bases, with 13 bases between them. Germline V gene sequence: CDR1 SGHVS, CDR2 FNYEAQ. This CDR3 region has 15 residues. CDR3 loop: CASRKDQAGANVLTF. The DNA of the CDR3 is TGTGCCAGCAGAAAGGACCAGGCCGGGGCCAACGTCCTGACTTTC. Drawing the rest from reference TRBV7-6 and TRBJ2-6, the complete variable domain is GAGVSQSPRYKVTKRGQDVALRCDPISGHVSLYWYRQALGQGPEFLTYFNYEAQQDKSGLPNDRFSAERPEGSISTLTIQRTEQRDSAMYRCASRKDQAGANVLTFGAGSRLTVL.

This chain uses TRBV28 with TRBJ2-4; 7 bases align to TRBD1. The DNA end is more similar to TRBJ2-7, so the J call may be wrong. The CDR3 runs 16 residues. Germline V CDR1 and CDR2: MDHEN, SYDVKM. The CDR3 loop reads CASSLNPTGQRNEQYF. The CDR3 region has the DNA TGTGCCAGCAGTTTGAACCCAACGGGACAGAGGAACGAGCAGTACTTC.

The chain is built from TRBV5-1 and TRBJ2-5; TRBD1 aligns across 8 bases. The length of the CDR3 is 14 residues. Germline CDR1 SGHRS, CDR2 YFSETQ. The J segment lost 2 bases and the V segment lost 4 bases, leaving 4 bases of the junction unmatched. The CDR3 DNA sequence: TGCGCCAGCAGCGCTGACAGGGGACAAGAGACCCAGTACTTC. Its translation: CASSADRGQETQYF.

The V gene is TRBV25-1, the J gene TRBJ2-7; 8 positions match TRBD1. CDR1 MGHDK and CDR2 SYGVNS come from the germline V gene. Germline trimming cut 2 bases from V and 5 bases from J; bases unmatched to any gene: 11. This CDR3 contains 16 residues. The CDR3 DNA reads TGTGCCAGCAGTGAAGGAGGGGCAGGGGGCGTCGACGAGCAGTACTTC. It specifies CASSEGGAGGVDEQYF.

The chain joins TRBV4-1 to TRBJ2-1; 8 bases are a match to TRBD2. CDR1 is MGHRA, CDR2 YSYEKL, per germline. V was clipped by 4 bases and J by 6 bases; unmatched bases: 14. This CDR3 contains 17 residues. DNA for the CDR3: TGCGCCAGCAGCCCTAACCCGACTAGCGCCCTCTCCAATGAGCAGTTCTTC. Its translation: CASSPNPTSALSNEQFF.

This clonotype was seen a few times. The V call is TRBV7-2, the J call TRBJ1-1; no firm D call. The CDR3 runs 12 residues. The V gene lost 2 bases and the J gene lost 7 bases, with 8 bases spanning the gap. Germline lookup yields CDR1 SGHTA and CDR2 FQGNSA. For the CDR3, the DNA is TGTGCCAGCAGCTTACAGAACGGTGAAGCTTTCTTT. This sequence encodes CASSLQNGEAFF.